The clone carrying this T cell receptor (beta chain) was observed at least ten times. Its antigen remains unknown. The source of the sample is a study of T-cell reconstitution after alpha-beta-depleted transplantation in children. Using unique molecular identifiers, the investigators prepared the TCRbeta library. TCRdb reprocessed the PCR reads with MiXCR, giving one entry per CDR3 protein. Here the sample spans about 300,000 distinct CDR3 sequences, roughly a tenth being singletons. Points from the study as a whole: Surviving recipient T cells and intrathymic progenitors accounted for some patients' high TCRbeta diversity at day 60. T-cell counts and diversity at one year following transplant were attributed mainly to newly produced T cells. Reportedly, roughly two months post-transplant, alpha-beta T cells arose from several hundred expanded graft clones.

Germline assignment: CDR1 MDHEN and CDR2 SYDVKM. This CDR3 comprises 16 residues. V lost 3 bases and J 1 base, leaving 13 bases between the germline ends. The chain links TRBV28 to TRBJ1-5; D might be TRBD1 (5 bases). The clonotype originates from a boy in the first two years of life with acute myeloid leukemia, due to receive a stem cell transplant. Sequencing used PBMCs, obtained before TCRalphabeta/CD19-depleted stem cell transplant. CDR3 protein: CASSFPSGRSNQPQHF. CDR3 bases: TGTGCCAGCAGTTTCCCGTCGGGACGGAGCAATCAGCCCCAGCATTTT.